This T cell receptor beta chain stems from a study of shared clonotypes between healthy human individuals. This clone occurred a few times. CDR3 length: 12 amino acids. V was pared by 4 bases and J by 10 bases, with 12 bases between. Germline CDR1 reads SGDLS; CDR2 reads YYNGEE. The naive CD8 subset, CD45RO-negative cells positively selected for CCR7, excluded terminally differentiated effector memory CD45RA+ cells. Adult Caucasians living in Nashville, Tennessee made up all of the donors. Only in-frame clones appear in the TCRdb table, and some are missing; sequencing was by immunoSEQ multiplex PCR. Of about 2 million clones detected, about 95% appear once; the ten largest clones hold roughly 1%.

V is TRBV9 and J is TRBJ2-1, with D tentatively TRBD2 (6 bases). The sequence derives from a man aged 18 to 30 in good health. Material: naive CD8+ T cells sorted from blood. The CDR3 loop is CASSPRGWEQFF. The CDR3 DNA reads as TGTGCCAGCAGCCCCCGGGGGTGGGAGCAGTTCTTC.